The T cell receptor beta chain described here comes from a study of cytomegalovirus exposure and HLA in healthy donors. Overall study: Out of 398 genotyped donors, about 80% belonged to the Caucasian-associated ancestry cluster. Study-level findings and limits: The study carried out a later analysis of TCR beta sequences. It associated approximately 17,000 of them with specific HLA alleles at a false discovery rate of 0.05. Later analysis reportedly placed an Asian-associated ancestry cluster below the roughly 670-donor mean in N-insertions.

A multiplex PCR was run with 60 Vbeta primers and 13 Jbeta primers. Here immunoSEQ multiplex PCR was the method, and the copy in TCRdb shows in-frame clones only, minus some. The sample records more than 95,000 clones, less than 85% being singletons. Per germline, CDR1 MNHEY and CDR2 SMNVEV (reference sequence). This CDR3 has 16 residues. The V and J ends lost 6 bases and 0 bases, in that order; junction bases with no gene match: 8. Of note for this clone: Its antigen is as yet unknown.

The chain employs TRBV27 and TRBJ1-5; 7 bases line up with TRBD1. The sample comprised PBMCs. The clonotype was recovered from a female donor in good health and CMV-seronegative. The CDR3 sequence: CASRSTGALSNQPQHF. In DNA, the CDR3 is TGTGCCAGCAGGTCCACAGGGGCCCTTAGCAATCAGCCCCAGCATTTT.